The 9 T cell receptor beta chains listed next were all sequenced from one sample in a study of HIV-infected children after antiretroviral therapy interruption (dated by TCRdb to 2018 to 2020). The treatment or condition label on this specimen signifies: PENTA 11 planned treatment interruption arm or continuous ART arm. The library was generated by 3' RACE. Sequencing used an Illumina MiSeq. To correct PCR amplification bias, TCR libraries were generated from RNA with a 3' RACE protocol that used unique molecular identifiers. Starting from the raw public reads, TCRdb applied fastp trimming at Q25, assembled clones with MiXCR and retained in-frame beta chains. Rows with a matching CDR3 protein are joined into one entry that keeps the most common DNA and genes. A total of around 47,000 distinct CDR3 sequences appear in this sample, 4.3% of them only once. Of the sample, about 0.7% is held by the ten largest clones.

This sample comprised CD45RA+ CD4+ T cells from PBMCs, pooled from several time points, obtained from a donor given antiretroviral therapy, either interrupted or continuous. Taken with the paper, the label for cell subset or site translates to: naive CD4+ CD45RA+ CD45RO- T cells. All receptors derive from a pool of human donors with HIV.

This clonotype was recorded many times. The genes are TRBV7-9 and TRBJ2-1; 9 bases map to TRBD2. Per germline, CDR1 SEHNR and CDR2 FQNEAQ (reference sequence). The CDR3 covers 14 residues. Unmatched junction bases numbered 9, after V lost 7 bases and J lost 8 bases. The CDR3 region is CASTTPGLAYEQFF. CDR3 DNA: TGTGCCAGCACCACACCGGGACTAGCCTATGAGCAGTTCTTC.

This clonotype is classed as medium-sized. This chain connects TRBV5-1 to TRBJ1-1; D may be TRBD1 (5 bases). This CDR3 region has 15 residues. The V gene lost 0 bases and the J gene lost 5 bases, with 14 bases spanning the gap. Germline CDR1 is SGHRS and CDR2 is YFSETQ. This CDR3 reads CASSLDGATGTEAFF. CDR3 nucleotide sequence: TGCGCCAGCAGCTTGGATGGGGCAACGGGAACTGAAGCTTTCTTT.

Many counts were recorded for this clonotype. The chain uses TRBV6-1 and TRBJ1-2; no clear D gene. Trimming cost V 0 bases and J 6 bases, with 11 bases left between them. The CDR3 contains 14 residues. Germline CDR1 is MNHNS and CDR2 is SASEGT. The CDR3 is CASSEALVTDGYTF. DNA of the CDR3: TGTGCCAGCAGTGAAGCTCTAGTGACCGATGGCTACACCTTC.

In this sample, this clonotype turned up many times. The V call is TRBV9, the J call TRBJ2-3, with D possibly being TRBD2 (5 bases). Germline values: CDR1 SGDLS, CDR2 YYNGEE. V lost 0 bases and J lost 2, with 10 bases in between. There are 15 residues in the CDR3. DNA of the CDR3: TGTGCCAGCAGCGTAGCGGGGAGTCCCACAGATACGCAGTATTTT. This encodes CASSVAGSPTDTQYF. The full variable domain, in which reference TRBV9 and TRBJ2-3 provide the parts outside the CDR3, is DSGVTQTPKHLITATGQRVTLRCSPRSGDLSVYWYQQSLDQGLQFLIQYYNGEERAKGNILERFSAQQFPDLHSELNLSSLELGDSALYFCASSVAGSPTDTQYFGPGTRLTVL.

This clonotype was seen repeatedly, ten times or more. This chain uses TRBV10-3 with TRBJ1-1, with D unresolved. V was trimmed by 11 bases and J by 0 bases, leaving 13 bases between them. Germline assignment: CDR1 ENHRY and CDR2 SYGVKD. The CDR3 sequence is 13 residues long. CDR3 loop: CAGREGLNTEAFF. The CDR3 DNA follows: TGTGCCGGCCGGGAGGGATTGAACACTGAAGCTTTCTTT.

The V call is TRBV20-1, the J call TRBJ2-5, with D possibly TRBD2 on 6 matching bases. V dropped 5 bases and J dropped 2 bases, with 12 bases sitting between them. CDR1 is DFQATT and CDR2 is SNEGSKA in the germline V gene (reference sequence). There are 13 residues in the CDR3. This CDR3 is CSAPRGQQETQYF. The CDR3 nucleotides are TGCAGTGCTCCGCGGGGTCAACAAGAGACCCAGTACTTC.

This clonotype was counted many times. This rearrangement joins TRBV2 to TRBJ1-6; D is perhaps TRBD1 (5 bases). The CDR3 sequence is 14 residues long. Looked up from germline, CDR1 is SNHLY and CDR2 is FYNNEI. V lost 8 bases and J lost 8, with 16 bases in between. CDR3 nucleotides: TGTGCCAGCCGATGGACGGGGGGGGATTCACCCCTCCACTTT. It codes for CASRWTGGDSPLHF.

The sample holds many counts of this clonotype. The rearrangement links TRBV20-1 to TRBJ1-2, with TRBD1 identical over 7 bases. With V trimmed by 4 bases and J by 7 bases, 9 bases remained unmatched. The germline V gene has CDR1 DFQATT and CDR2 SNEGSKA (reference sequence). This CDR3 region has 13 residues. As DNA, the CDR3 is TGCAGTGCTACTCTACAGGGGTATTCTGGCTACACCTTC. Its protein product is CSATLQGYSGYTF.

This clonotype has at least ten counts. The chain has TRBV12-3 or TRBV12-4 and TRBJ2-1; D call uncertain. This CDR3 region has 13 residues. V was shortened by 8 bases and J by 0 bases, with 8 bases between the two germline ends. The CDR3 here is CASSKSSYNEQFF. CDR3 nucleotides: TGTGCCAGCTCAAAGAGCTCCTACAATGAGCAGTTCTTC.